These T cell receptor beta chains were read from a single sample in a study of regulatory T cells in long-lasting Graves disease. One entry per CDR3 protein, called by TCRdb with MiXCR from the multiplex PCR reads. The profile shows around 450,000 distinct CDR3 sequences, 15% of them singletons. These same data were also listed under a study on T cells in Graves' hyperthyroidism and ophthalmopathy.

The sample here was peripheral blood mononuclear cells (PBMCs), taken at new diagnosis, from a patient treated with antithyroid drugs. The origin of the receptors is a woman between 40 and 50 years old with Graves disease. The CDR3 runs from the conserved cysteine through the conserved F or W. The order of the fields is J gene, V gene, D gene, clone size, CDR3 protein, CDR3 DNA. A D gene is named only where the DNA matches it firmly. Size is omitted from some rows. Given values are once, few, many or a class for expanded clones.

TRBJ2-1 TRBV7-9 TRBD2 few CASSPRLAGDTYNEQFF TGTGCCAGCAGCCCCCGACTAGCGGGAGATACCTACAATGAGCAGTTCTTC
TRBJ2-5 TRBV5-4 TRBD2 few CASSLTEGSAGGAQEAQYF TGTGCCAGCAGCTTAACAGAGGGCAGCGCGGGAGGGGCCCAGGAGGCCCAGTACTTC
TRBJ1-1 TRBV4-2 - few CASSQDPGDSLAFF TGTGCCAGCAGCCAAGATCCGGGGGATTCTTTAGCTTTCTTT
TRBJ2-1 TRBV27 - many CASSLGDLPWDEQFF TGTGCCAGCAGCCTAGGGGATCTTCCTTGGGATGAGCAGTTCTTC
TRBJ2-7 TRBV11-2 - many CASSIGGINYEQYF TGTGCCAGCAGCATCGGAGGGATTAACTACGAGCAGTACTTC
TRBJ2-7 TRBV10-3 - many CAISESNSGEQYF TGTGCCATCAGTGAGTCGAACTCCGGGGAGCAGTACTTC
TRBJ2-3 TRBV24-1 TRBD2 - CATSESGTTVITDTQYF TGTGCCACCAGTGAGTCCGGGACTACGGTCATCACAGATACGCAGTATTTT
TRBJ2-7 TRBV7-8 TRBD2 many CASSLVGLAGIYEQYF TGTGCCAGCAGCTTAGTTGGGCTAGCGGGAATTTACGAGCAGTACTTC
TRBJ1-1 TRBV6-2/TRBV6-3 - - CFTAENTEAFF TGTTTCACAGCTGAGAACACTGAAGCTTTCTTT
TRBJ1-1 TRBV3-1 - - CASSSLVHTEAFF TGTGCCAGCAGCTCTCTCGTGCACACTGAAGCTTTCTTT
TRBJ2-5 TRBV14 - - CASRWTLQETQYF TGTGCCAGCAGATGGACACTACAAGAGACCCAGTACTTC
TRBJ1-5 TRBV27 TRBD1 many CASSPGTGGRQPQHF TGTGCCAGCAGTCCAGGGACAGGGGGTCGTCAGCCCCAGCATTTT
TRBJ2-5 TRBV19 TRBD1 few CASSIFAGGQETQYF TGTGCCAGTAGTATATTCGCAGGGGGCCAAGAGACCCAGTACTTC
TRBJ2-7 TRBV7-2 TRBD1 - CASSIQGAGEQYF TGTGCCAGCAGCATACAGGGGGCCGGCGAGCAGTACTTC
TRBJ2-1 TRBV28 TRBD2 many CASSFWGRADNEQFF TGTGCCAGCAGTTTTTGGGGGAGGGCGGACAATGAGCAGTTCTTC
TRBJ2-5 TRBV24-1 TRBD1 many CATSDPLRQGARETQYF TGTGCCACCAGTGATCCCTTGCGGCAGGGGGCTAGGGAGACCCAGTACTTC
TRBJ2-7 TRBV5-4 TRBD1 - CASSNRGQYEQYF TGTGCCAGCAGCAACAGGGGGCAATACGAGCAGTACTTC
TRBJ2-7 TRBV3-1 - few CASSQAAGANYEQYF TGTGCCAGCAGCCAAGCGGCGGGGGCTAACTACGAGCAGTACTTC
TRBJ1-1 TRBV7-2 - few CASSLASGKMNTEAFF TGTGCCAGCAGCTTAGCAAGTGGTAAAATGAACACTGAAGCTTTCTTT
TRBJ1-1 TRBV25-1 - many CASIEAGRHAEAFF TGTGCCAGCATCGAAGCAGGTAGGCACGCTGAAGCTTTCTTT
TRBJ2-5 TRBV27 TRBD1 many CASSSFPRDRVQETQYF TGTGCCAGCAGTAGTTTCCCGAGGGACAGGGTACAAGAGACCCAGTACTTC
TRBJ2-6 TRBV11-3 - many CASSFDSGANVLTF TGTGCCAGCAGCTTTGACTCTGGGGCCAACGTCCTGACTTTC
TRBJ2-2 TRBV2 - few CASTERDPTNTGELFF TGTGCCAGCACCGAAAGGGACCCCACGAACACCGGGGAGCTGTTTTTT
TRBJ2-1 TRBV25-1 TRBD2 many CASSEPGLAGGPLGGEQFF TGTGCCAGCAGTGAACCGGGACTAGCGGGAGGGCCTCTCGGTGGTGAGCAGTTCTTC
TRBJ2-4 TRBV6-2/TRBV6-3 - few CASSQSEGIQYF TGTGCCAGCAGCCAATCCGAGGGGATTCAGTACTTC
TRBJ1-2 TRBV20-1 TRBD1 few CSAGDRGNNYGYTF TGCAGTGCTGGGGACAGGGGCAACAACTATGGCTACACCTTC
TRBJ2-1 TRBV11-3 TRBD2 many CASSFPFSGSPRSYNEQFF TGTGCCAGCAGCTTCCCGTTTAGCGGGAGTCCCCGCTCCTACAATGAGCAGTTCTTC
TRBJ2-5 TRBV7-9 - many CASSPIRSQETQYF TGTGCCAGCAGCCCCATCAGGAGCCAAGAGACCCAGTACTTC
TRBJ1-6 TRBV20-1 TRBD1 - CSARGPGTVNSPLHF TGCAGTGCTAGGGGCCCCGGGACAGTCAATTCACCCCTCCACTTT
TRBJ2-6 TRBV28 - few CASSLTAGANVLTF TGTGCCAGCAGTTTAACAGCTGGGGCCAACGTCCTGACTTTC
TRBJ2-7 TRBV5-1 TRBD2 many CASSLMSGSLDEQYF TGCGCCAGCAGCTTGATGAGCGGGAGTTTAGACGAGCAGTACTTC
TRBJ2-6 TRBV6-5 TRBD2 many CASSYSVLRLAGNSGANVLTF TGTGCCAGCAGTTACTCGGTCCTCCGACTAGCGGGAAACTCTGGGGCCAACGTCCTGACTTTC
TRBJ1-5 TRBV2 - many CASAPNQGGNQPQHF TGTGCCAGCGCGCCCAACCAAGGGGGCAATCAGCCCCAGCATTTT
TRBJ1-1 TRBV3-1 - - CASSQLPGGGTEAFF TGTGCCAGCAGCCAACTCCCCGGGGGGGGCACTGAAGCTTTCTTT
TRBJ2-7 TRBV14 - few CASSRDNRHEQYF TGTGCCAGCAGCCGGGACAACCGGCACGAGCAGTACTTC
TRBJ2-7 TRBV7-2 TRBD1 many CASSTPPFVRDRDDEQYF TGTGCCAGCAGCACACCCCCCTTTGTCCGGGACAGGGACGACGAGCAGTACTTC
TRBJ1-1 TRBV6-2/TRBV6-3 TRBD1 many CASSADRADTEAFF TGTGCCAGCAGCGCGGACAGGGCGGACACTGAAGCTTTCTTT
TRBJ1-5 TRBV6-1 - many CASSGGEGSQPQHF TGTGCCAGCAGTGGAGGGGAGGGTAGTCAGCCCCAGCATTTT
TRBJ2-3 TRBV11-3 - many CASSLVSSTGTQYF TGTGCCAGCAGCTTAGTTTCCAGCACAGGTACGCAGTATTTT
TRBJ2-3 TRBV7-2 - many CASSLAEGRGITDTQYF TGTGCCAGCAGCTTAGCGGAGGGCCGCGGGATCACAGATACGCAGTATTTT
TRBJ2-1 TRBV5-1 TRBD2 few CASSLVGLAGATRQFF TGCGCCAGCAGCTTGGTGGGGCTAGCGGGAGCGACTAGGCAGTTCTTC
TRBJ2-3 TRBV27 TRBD1 many CASSSRTGLADTQYF TGTGCCAGCAGTTCCCGGACAGGGTTGGCAGATACGCAGTATTTT
TRBJ2-7 TRBV29-1 TRBD2 many CSDGLAEPYEQYF TGCAGCGACGGACTAGCGGAGCCATACGAGCAGTACTTC
TRBJ2-1 TRBV7-2 TRBD1 few CASSLFLEIGTAAYEQFF TGTGCCAGCAGCTTATTCTTGGAAATCGGGACAGCAGCCTATGAGCAGTTCTTC
TRBJ2-1 TRBV9 - many CASSTYPRSNEQFF TGTGCCAGCAGCACCTACCCTAGGAGCAATGAGCAGTTCTTC
TRBJ1-2 TRBV3-1 - many CASSQEAAGNYGYTF TGTGCCAGCAGCCAAGAGGCGGCCGGGAACTATGGCTACACCTTC
TRBJ1-6 TRBV20-1 - few CSASPGADSPLHF TGCAGTGCTTCTCCAGGGGCGGATTCACCCCTCCACTTT
TRBJ2-1 TRBV18 - - CASSPGTTLPFF TGTGCCAGCTCACCAGGGACCACTTTACCGTTCTTC
TRBJ1-2 TRBV24-1 TRBD1 many CATTPDRGRSYGYTF TGTGCCACCACTCCCGACAGGGGTCGAAGCTATGGCTACACCTTC
TRBJ2-1 TRBV7-3 - - CASSPEGGVGSYNEQFF TGTGCCAGCAGCCCCGAGGGGGGGGTGGGCTCCTACAATGAGCAGTTCTTC
TRBJ1-2 TRBV28 TRBD1 few CASSPMGQGFYGYTF TGTGCCAGCAGTCCGATGGGACAGGGATTCTATGGCTACACCTTC
TRBJ1-2 TRBV12-5 - many CASGLVIWDGYTF TGTGCTAGTGGTTTGGTAATCTGGGATGGCTACACCTTC
TRBJ1-2 TRBV11-2 TRBD1 - CASSPPGQGDGYTF TGTGCCAGCAGCCCCCCAGGACAGGGAGATGGCTACACCTTC
TRBJ2-2 TRBV20-1 TRBD2 - CSARSVAGGNTGELFF TGCAGTGCTAGAAGTGTGGCGGGAGGGAACACCGGGGAGCTGTTTTTT
TRBJ2-4 TRBV7-3 - few CASSLGGGENIQYF TGTGCCAGCAGCTTAGGGGGCGGGGAAAACATTCAGTACTTC
TRBJ1-2 TRBV6-2/TRBV6-3 - many CASSYSAGADYGYTF TGTGCCAGCAGTTACTCGGCAGGGGCGGACTATGGCTACACCTTC
TRBJ2-5 TRBV5-4 TRBD1 - CASSGEGTGRETQYF TGTGCCAGCAGCGGCGAGGGGACAGGGCGGGAGACCCAGTACTTC
TRBJ1-1 TRBV7-8 - - CASSSGPSTEAFF TGTGCCAGCAGCTCGGGACCGAGCACTGAAGCTTTCTTT
TRBJ2-3 TRBV20-1 - many CSARQEPSTDTQYF TGCAGTGCTAGGCAAGAACCCAGCACAGATACGCAGTATTTT